This TCR beta chain appears in the sequencing data of a study of T cells in Graves' hyperthyroidism and ophthalmopathy. This clonotype has a count of ten or more. The investigators amplified TCR beta CDR3 regions from RNA transcripts. The HTBI primer set was used in a first-round RT-PCR of the TCR CDR3. TCRdb called the multiplex PCR reads again in MiXCR, with one record for every CDR3 protein. Of roughly 710,000 distinct CDR3 sequences listed, approximately 36% are singletons. Aged 18 to 65, the patients had hyperthyroidism that was newly diagnosed and had lasted under 2 months. The clonotype was recovered from a woman aged 40-49 years with Graves' hyperthyroidism. Sequencing was done on a sample of blood.

CDR3 in DNA: TGTGCCAGCAGTTACTTAAGGACGGCCGAGCAGTACTTC. The encoded protein is CASSYLRTAEQYF. The J gene is TRBJ2-7, the V gene TRBV6-5; D is uncertain. V lost 1 base and J 6 bases, leaving 10 bases between the germline ends. The germline gives CDR1 MNHEY, CDR2 SVGAGI. This CDR3 has 13 amino acids.